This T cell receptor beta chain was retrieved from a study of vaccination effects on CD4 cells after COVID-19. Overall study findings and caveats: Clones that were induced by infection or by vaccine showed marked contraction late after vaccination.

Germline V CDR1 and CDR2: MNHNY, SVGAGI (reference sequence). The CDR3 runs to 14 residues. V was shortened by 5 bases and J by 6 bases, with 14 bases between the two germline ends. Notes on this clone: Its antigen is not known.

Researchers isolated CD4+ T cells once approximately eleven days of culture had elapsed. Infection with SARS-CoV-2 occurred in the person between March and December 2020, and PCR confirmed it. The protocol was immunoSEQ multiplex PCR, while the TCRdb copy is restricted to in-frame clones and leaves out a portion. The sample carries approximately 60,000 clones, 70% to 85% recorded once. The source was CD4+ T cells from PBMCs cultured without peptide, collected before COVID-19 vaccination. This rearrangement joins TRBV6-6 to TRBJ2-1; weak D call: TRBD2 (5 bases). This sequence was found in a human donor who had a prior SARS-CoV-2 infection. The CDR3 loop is CASSPRESSNEQFF. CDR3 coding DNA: TGTGCCAGCAGTCCTCGGGAAAGTTCCAATGAGCAGTTCTTC.